Each of the 22 T cell receptor beta chains below was sequenced from the same sample in a study of T cell changes during pregnancy in multiple sclerosis. Generated by immunoSEQ multiplex PCR, the TCRdb table keeps only in-frame clones and is missing some. The sample lists approximately 44,000 clones, around 90% occurring once. Sequenced material: CD4+ T cells from peripheral blood mononuclear cells, taken in the second trimester of pregnancy. The receptors come from a female donor in good health, enrolled as a control in a pregnancy study.

This sequence joins TRBV7-2 and TRBJ1-2; D gene uncertain. The CDR3 is 14 amino acids. The germline V gene has CDR1 SGHTA and CDR2 FQGNSA. Trimming pared 3 bases from V and 8 bases from J, leaving 16 bases between. CDR3 DNA: TGTGCCAGCAGCTTCATTTCGCGGGGAGAGGGCTACACCTTC. Amino acid sequence: CASSFISRGEGYTF.

The chain combines TRBV6-5 with TRBJ2-7; 9 nucleotides line up with TRBD1. The trim removed 6 bases at V and 3 bases at J, leaving 9 bases unmatched. The CDR3 has 15 amino acids. From germline, CDR1 is MNHEY and CDR2 SVGAGI. For the CDR3, the DNA is TGTGCCAGCAGCCCCGACAGGGGGAAGTTCTACGAGCAGTACTTC. The encoded protein is CASSPDRGKFYEQYF.

The chain is built from TRBV6-6 and TRBJ2-1; 11 bases are a match to TRBD2. The V segment lost 5 bases and the J segment 10 bases; nucleotides outside the gene matches: 10. The CDR3 runs to 15 residues. CDR1 MNHNY and CDR2 SVGAGI come from the germline V gene (reference sequence). The CDR3 nucleotides are TGTGCCAGCAGTCGTAGCGGGGGGGCCCTTCGGGAGCAGTTCTTC. This codes for CASSRSGGALREQFF.

The V and J genes are TRBV7-6 and TRBJ2-2, with TRBD2 as a possible D gene (6 bases). Deletions cut 4 bases from V and 5 bases from J, with 11 bases between. The CDR3 covers 14 residues. Germline CDR1 reads SGHVS; CDR2 reads FNYEAQ. In DNA form, the CDR3 reads TGTGCCAGCAGCTCTGGACTAACGACCGGGGAGCTGTTTTTT. It specifies CASSSGLTTGELFF.

This clone was observed once. The rearrangement uses TRBV7-3 and TRBJ2-1, with 12 nucleotides matching TRBD2. From germline, CDR1 is SGHTA and CDR2 FQGTGA. V shed 1 base and J 5 bases; nucleotides not matched to a gene: 9. The CDR3 is made up of 18 amino acids. The CDR3 here is CASSLKAPRLAGDNEQFF. CDR3 DNA: TGTGCCAGCAGCTTAAAGGCCCCGCGACTAGCGGGGGACAATGAGCAGTTCTTC.

The gene calls are TRBV5-1 and TRBJ2-7; a weak D match, TRBD2 (6 bases). This CDR3 is built from 15 residues. V was cut by 0 bases and J by 5 bases, with 15 bases left in between. Germline assignment: CDR1 SGHRS and CDR2 YFSETQ. In DNA form, the CDR3 reads TGCGCCAGCAGCTTGGTTCCGGAGGGGTTCGACGAGCAGTACTTC. It specifies CASSLVPEGFDEQYF.

V gene TRBV27 combines with J gene TRBJ2-7; tentatively, D is TRBD2 (5 bases). Germline V gene sequence: CDR1 MNHEY, CDR2 SMNVEV (reference sequence). The CDR3 loop spans 15 amino acids. The V end was cut by 5 bases, the J end by 4 bases, with 18 bases between. The CDR3 DNA reads as TGTGCCAGCAGTATGGACTGGTCCGCCGCATACGAGCAGTACTTC. Translated: CASSMDWSAAYEQYF.

The chain joins TRBV4-1 to TRBJ1-2; 9 bases fit TRBD1. Germline V gene lookup returns CDR1 MGHRA and CDR2 YSYEKL. The CDR3 totals 17 residues. The V and J ends lost 1 base and 8 bases, in that order; junction bases with no gene match: 14. CDR3 region: CASSQVVQGQGVEGYTF. CDR3 coding DNA: TGCGCCAGCAGCCAAGTAGTACAGGGACAGGGAGTAGAAGGCTACACCTTC.

The rearrangement joins TRBV29-1 to TRBJ1-2; no clear D gene. Per germline, CDR1 SQVTM and CDR2 ANQGSEA. The CDR3 has 11 amino acids. With 4 bases removed from V and 8 bases from J, the gap between germline ends came to 11 bases. CDR3 sequence (DNA): TGCAGCGTTGGGTACAGCGGCGGCTACACCTTC. Amino acid sequence: CSVGYSGGYTF.

V is TRBV28 and J is TRBJ2-7, with D tentatively TRBD1 (6 bases). Germline assignment: CDR1 MDHEN and CDR2 SYDVKM. Deletions cut 2 bases from V and 4 bases from J, with 9 bases between. CDR3 size: 13 residues. In nucleotides, the CDR3 is TGTGCCAGCAGTTTACACAGGGCATACGAGCAGTACTTC. It is translated as CASSLHRAYEQYF.

The chain joins TRBV19 to TRBJ1-2, with 8 bases aligning to TRBD1. Trimming cost V 7 bases and J 1 base; bases outside gene matches: 5. The CDR3 is 14 residues long. The germline gives CDR1 LNHDA, CDR2 SQIVND (reference sequence). CDR3 loop: CASTDRGGNYGYTF. CDR3 nucleotide sequence: TGTGCCAGTACCGACAGGGGAGGTAACTATGGCTACACCTTC.

The gene calls are TRBV29-1 and TRBJ1-1; D is ambiguous. The V and J ends lost 3 bases and 0 bases respectively, with 2 bases between them. Germline V gene lookup returns CDR1 SQVTM and CDR2 ANQGSEA. The CDR3 has 11 residues. The CDR3 DNA reads TGCAGCGTTGACGTGAACACTGAAGCTTTCTTT. This sequence encodes CSVDVNTEAFF.

V and J are TRBV5-1 and TRBJ2-3; weak D call: TRBD2 (6 bases). This CDR3 spans 15 amino acids. The V gene lost 2 bases and the J gene lost 0 bases, with 10 bases spanning the gap. The germline gives CDR1 SGHRS, CDR2 YFSETQ. The CDR3 DNA is TGCGCCAGCAGCTTCAGGAGGGGCAGCACAGATACGCAGTATTTT. It yields the protein CASSFRRGSTDTQYF.

This clone was counted a single time. The CDR3 DNA is TGTGCCGGAAGGGACAGCCCCTCTGGAAACACCATATATTTT. Residues: CAGRDSPSGNTIYF. This rearrangement joins TRBV28 to TRBJ1-3; TRBD1 agrees at 7 bases. V trimming: 11 bases; J trimming: 0 bases; junction bases outside the gene matches: 7. The CDR3 totals 14 residues. CDR1 and CDR2 from the germline V gene are MDHEN and SYDVKM.

This chain uses TRBV7-2 with TRBJ2-5, with 9 positions matching TRBD2. This CDR3 spans 16 amino acids. Per germline, CDR1 SGHTA and CDR2 FQGNSA. V gave up 8 bases and J gave up 0 bases; unmatched junction bases: 10. CDR3 region: CASSPPRLADQETQYF. The CDR3 DNA follows: TGTGCCAGCTCACCCCCGAGACTAGCGGACCAAGAGACCCAGTACTTC.

This clone was seen only a few times. The gene calls are TRBV2 and TRBJ2-2, with D possibly matching TRBD2 (6 bases). Germline CDR1 reads SNHLY; CDR2 reads FYNNEI. The length of the CDR3 is 13 residues. The V and J ends lost 7 bases and 6 bases respectively, with 12 bases between them. Here the CDR3 reads CASKREASGELFF. The CDR3 DNA is TGTGCCAGCAAAAGGGAGGCTTCCGGGGAGCTGTTTTTT.

This clone was counted a few times. The chain is built from TRBV6-5 and TRBJ1-1; D gene uncertain. CDR1 MNHEY and CDR2 SVGAGI come from the germline V gene. This CDR3 region has 13 residues. Trimming shortened V by 6 bases and J by 1 base, and 9 bases separated the two germline ends. DNA of the CDR3: TGTGCCAGCAGGTCGAGGAAGAACACTGAAGCTTTCTTT. It translates to CASRSRKNTEAFF.

The V call is TRBV30, the J call TRBJ1-4, with D perhaps TRBD1 (5 bases). CDR1 is GTSNPN, CDR2 SVGIG, per germline (reference sequence). With 3 bases removed from V and 0 bases from J, the gap between germline ends came to 11 bases. This CDR3 has 15 amino acids. Here the CDR3 DNA reads TGTGCCTGGAGCCCCGGACAAGCAACTAATGAAAAACTGTTTTTT. This codes for CAWSPGQATNEKLFF.

The chain combines TRBV30 with TRBJ2-7; D gene uncertain. Germline lookup yields CDR1 GTSNPN and CDR2 SVGIG (reference sequence). The CDR3 totals 13 residues. Trimming removed 0 bases at V and 0 bases at J, with 6 bases between. As DNA, the CDR3 is TGTGCCTGGAGTGTCCTGAGCTCCTACGAGCAGTACTTC. It specifies CAWSVLSSYEQYF.

This rearrangement joins TRBV9 to TRBJ2-5; 8 nucleotides match TRBD1. Germline V gives CDR1 SGDLS, CDR2 YYNGEE. The ends lost 0 bases at V and 7 bases at J; junction bases unmatched: 8. The CDR3 totals 15 residues. The CDR3 coding sequence is TGTGCCAGCAGCGTAGATTCAGGGGGCTTGGGGACCCAGTACTTC. Protein: CASSVDSGGLGTQYF.

The chain has TRBV7-2 and TRBJ2-1; 9 nucleotides agree with TRBD2. There are 17 residues in the CDR3. Germline trimming cut 5 bases from V and 1 base from J; bases unmatched to any gene: 9. Per germline, CDR1 SGHTA and CDR2 FQGNSA. The CDR3 loop reads CASSLVAGALSYNEQFF. The CDR3 bases are TGTGCCAGCAGCCTTGTAGCGGGAGCACTTTCCTACAATGAGCAGTTCTTC.

The rearrangement links TRBV27 to TRBJ2-1, with D unresolved. Per the germline V gene, CDR1 is MNHEY and CDR2 is SMNVEV (reference sequence). Trimming stripped 6 bases from V and 2 bases from J, with 5 bases between. The CDR3 totals 12 residues. CDR3 loop: CASSKTYNEQFF. CDR3 in DNA: TGTGCCAGCAGCAAAACCTACAATGAGCAGTTCTTC.